This TCR beta chain was recorded in a study of PD-L1 blockade in urothelial cancer. Study conclusions and caveats: Pretreatment peripheral blood TCR clonality that fell below the median predicted better survival among the patients studied.

Of note for this clone: Its antigen is not identified.

Time point here: pretreatment peripheral blood. Libraries were prepared by immunoSEQ multiplex PCR; TCRdb keeps only in-frame clonotypes and omits some of them. The table shows approximately 86,000 clones, with 85% occurring only once. Germline CDR1 reads SGHTA; CDR2 reads FQGNSA. The CDR3 consists of 15 residues. Trimming removed 4 bases from V and 0 bases from J; junction bases left unmatched: 6. The sequence was collected from a man in his forties with urothelial cancer. The sample in question was PBMCs, obtained around atezolizumab (anti-PD-L1) treatment. V usage is TRBV7-2 and J usage is TRBJ2-7; 7 bases line up with TRBD1. The CDR3 region has the DNA TGTGCCAGCAGCTCCCCAGGACAGGCCTCCTACGAGCAGTACTTC. Translation: CASSSPGQASYEQYF. The entire variable domain, with the rest obtained from reference TRBV7-2 and TRBJ2-7, is as follows: GAGVSQSPSNKVTEKGKDVELRCDPISGHTALYWYRQSLGQGLEFLIYFQGNSAPDKSGLPSDRFSAERTGGSVSTLTIQRTQQEDSAVYLCASSSPGQASYEQYFGPGTRLTVT.